The next 19 T cell receptor beta chains were all read from a single sample in a study of blood T cell repertoires in COVID-19. The method was immunoSEQ multiplex PCR; TCRdb's version includes in-frame clones alone and lacks a portion of them. The sample lists 260,000 or so clones; approximately 86% were seen once. Specimen: PBMCs or T cells enriched from blood (not recorded which). These receptors were collected from a young woman with acute COVID-19.

This chain links TRBV12-3 or TRBV12-4 with TRBJ2-2; tentatively, D is TRBD1 (6 bases). With 5 bases removed from V and 8 bases from J, the gap between germline ends came to 12 bases. The CDR3 spans 13 residues. Here the CDR3 DNA reads TGTGCCAGCAGTCCCGCAGGGGTTGGGGAGCTGTTTTTT. Amino acid sequence: CASSPAGVGELFF.

V is TRBV27 and J is TRBJ2-7; TRBD1 matches 9 bases. This CDR3 region has 15 residues. With 2 bases clipped from V and 2 bases from J, the junction kept 4 bases outside the gene matches. Germline V CDR1 and CDR2: MNHEY, SMNVEV (reference sequence). Written as DNA, the CDR3 is TGTGCCAGCAGTTTACGTGGGACAGGGACCTACGAGCAGTACTTC. Protein sequence: CASSLRGTGTYEQYF.

This sequence joins TRBV7-2 and TRBJ2-5, with TRBD2 matching over 14 bases. Germline V gene lookup returns CDR1 SGHTA and CDR2 FQGNSA. V trimming: 6 bases; J trimming: 3 bases; junction bases outside the gene matches: 6. This CDR3 is built from 16 residues. The CDR3 protein is CASSRTSGGPEETQYF. The CDR3 DNA follows: TGTGCCAGCAGTCGGACTAGCGGGGGGCCGGAAGAGACCCAGTACTTC.

J is TRBJ2-7 and V is TRBV7-6; a possible D gene is TRBD1 (6 bases). V was cut by 4 bases and J by 3 bases, with 10 bases left in between. The germline gives CDR1 SGHVS, CDR2 FNYEAQ. This CDR3 contains 13 residues. The CDR3 coding sequence is TGTGCCAGCAGCTCAGAGACAGGCTACGAGCAGTACTTC. Its protein is CASSSETGYEQYF.

This clone was counted a few times. The chain joins TRBV10-3 to TRBJ1-2, with 9 bases aligning to TRBD1. CDR1 and CDR2 from the germline V gene are ENHRY and SYGVKD. This CDR3 is 14 amino acids long. V dropped 8 bases and J dropped 2; count of bases not matched to a gene: 6. The CDR3 sequence: CAIATGTGNYGYTF. The CDR3, as DNA: TGTGCCATCGCAACCGGGACAGGGAACTATGGCTACACCTTC.

The count of this clone is one. The chain couples TRBV7-6 to TRBJ1-6; 8 positions agree with TRBD1. The V gene's germline CDR1 is SGHVS and CDR2 FNYEAQ. There are 15 residues in the CDR3. The J segment lost 3 bases and the V segment lost 5 bases, leaving 3 bases of the junction unmatched. CDR3 loop: CASSNDRGYNSPLHF. The CDR3 DNA reads TGTGCCAGCAGCAACGACAGGGGCTATAATTCACCCCTCCACTTT.

This rearrangement joins TRBV6-5 to TRBJ1-3, with D possibly matching TRBD1 (5 bases). Trimming shortened V by 4 bases and J by 4 bases, and 11 bases separated the two germline ends. The germline gives CDR1 MNHEY, CDR2 SVGAGI. The CDR3 has 14 residues. The CDR3: CASSSAGYGNTIYF. In DNA, the CDR3 is TGTGCCAGCAGTTCCGCAGGGTACGGAAACACCATATATTTT.

This clone was detected only once. The rearrangement links TRBV18 to TRBJ1-5, with D possibly TRBD1 on 5 matching bases. Germline V gives CDR1 KGHSH, CDR2 LQKENI. V gave up 6 bases and J gave up 4 bases, with 10 bases separating them. CDR3 length: 13 amino acids. As DNA, the CDR3 is TGTGCCAGCTCGCCAGACAGAAATCAGCCCCAGCATTTT. It codes for CASSPDRNQPQHF.

V and J are TRBV6-1 and TRBJ1-5; tentatively, D is TRBD1 (5 bases). The CDR3 extends over 17 amino acids. The V end lost 0 bases, the J end lost 0 bases, and 12 bases lay between the germline ends. The germline gives CDR1 MNHNS, CDR2 SASEGT. CDR3 coding DNA: TGTGCCAGCAGTGAAGCCATTAGACAGTCTAGCAATCAGCCCCAGCATTTT. This sequence encodes CASSEAIRQSSNQPQHF.

A note on this clone: The sample holds other DNA sequences that translate to the same CDR3. The V gene is TRBV6-1, the J gene TRBJ1-5; D is uncertain. Germline V gene data show CDR1 as MNHNS and CDR2 as SASEGT. V dropped 0 bases and J dropped 6 bases, with 6 bases sitting between them. The CDR3 has 13 amino acids. The CDR3 protein is CASSEARGQPQHF. Written as DNA, the CDR3 is TGTGCCAGCAGTGAAGCGCGCGGTCAGCCCCAGCATTTT.

The rearrangement links TRBV9 to TRBJ2-7; D ambiguous. Germline V gene lookup returns CDR1 SGDLS and CDR2 YYNGEE. The CDR3 has 13 amino acids. The germline V and J ends were trimmed by 0 bases and 5 bases, with 9 bases remaining between them. The CDR3 DNA sequence: TGTGCCAGCAGCGTAGGTGTGTCCAACGAGCAGTACTTC. This codes for CASSVGVSNEQYF.

The genes are TRBV7-2 and TRBJ2-3, with 10 bases identical to TRBD2. The J segment lost 2 bases and the V segment lost 1 base, leaving 3 bases of the junction unmatched. Per germline, CDR1 SGHTA and CDR2 FQGNSA. This CDR3 has 16 amino acids. In nucleotides, the CDR3 is TGTGCCAGCAGCTTAGGGACTAGCGGTTACACAGATACGCAGTATTTT. Encoded protein: CASSLGTSGYTDTQYF.

V is TRBV5-1 and J is TRBJ1-1; a weak D match, TRBD1 (6 bases). CDR1 is SGHRS and CDR2 is YFSETQ in the germline V gene. V lost 0 bases and J 6 bases, leaving 12 bases between the germline ends. The CDR3 extends over 14 amino acids. Here the CDR3 reads CASSLGGGSSEAFF. Here the CDR3 DNA reads TGCGCCAGCAGCTTGGGAGGGGGAAGTTCTGAAGCTTTCTTT. Supplemented by reference TRBV5-1 and TRBJ1-1, the full variable domain reads KAGVTQTPRYLIKTRGQQVTLSCSPISGHRSVSWYQQTPGQGLQFLFEYFSETQRNKGNFPGRFSGRQFSNSRSEMNVSTLELGDSALYLCASSLGGGSSEAFFGQGTRLTVV.

The V gene is TRBV4-2, the J gene TRBJ1-3; unclear D gene. The CDR3 totals 13 residues. The germline V gene has CDR1 LGHNA and CDR2 YNFKEQ. V lost 0 bases and J lost 6, with 6 bases in between. CDR3 protein: CASSQDLENTIYF. The CDR3, as DNA: TGTGCCAGCAGCCAAGATTTAGAAAACACCATATATTTT.

This clone was observed a handful of times. The rearrangement uses TRBV4-1 and TRBJ2-2; 7 bases are shared with TRBD1. Trimming at V came to 5 bases and at J to 9 bases, leaving 15 bases not matched to a gene. Per the germline V gene, CDR1 is MGHRA and CDR2 is YSYEKL. The CDR3 is 16 amino acids. CDR3 loop: CASSLPGQDLHRELFF. The CDR3 DNA reads as TGCGCCAGCAGCTTACCTGGACAGGATCTCCACAGGGAGCTGTTTTTT.

V usage is TRBV5-6 and J usage is TRBJ1-2; D might be TRBD1 (6 bases). The CDR3 sequence is 15 residues long. The V end was cut by 2 bases, the J end by 4 bases, with 15 bases between. The germline V gene encodes CDR1 SGHDT and CDR2 YYEEEE. CDR3 in DNA: TGTGCCAGCAGCTTCTCAGGGGCGACAGCCTATGGCTACACCTTC. It encodes CASSFSGATAYGYTF.

V is TRBV18 and J is TRBJ1-1; D is perhaps TRBD1 (5 bases). The V end was cut by 0 bases, the J end by 1 base, with 9 bases between. The germline CDR1 and CDR2 sequences are KGHSH and LQKENI. This CDR3 is 15 amino acids long. In DNA, the CDR3 is TGTGCCAGCTCACCACCGGACAAATGGAACACTGAAGCTTTCTTT. It encodes CASSPPDKWNTEAFF.

The V and J genes are TRBV2 and TRBJ2-3; no clear D gene. Germline-derived CDR1 and CDR2 are SNHLY and FYNNEI. With 8 bases removed from V and 3 bases from J, the gap between germline ends came to 9 bases. This CDR3 region has 12 residues. The CDR3 coding sequence is TGTGCCAGCGGCTTCAGGACAGATACGCAGTATTTT. Translated: CASGFRTDTQYF.

The chain recombines TRBV3-1 (or the pseudogene TRBV3-2) with TRBJ2-1, with 9 positions matching TRBD1. CDR3 size: 18 residues. V shed 4 bases, J shed 1 base, and the junction held 11 bases outside the gene matches. Germline-derived CDR1 and CDR2 are LGHDT and YNNKEL (reference sequence). The CDR3 sequence is CASSLARTGVFSYNEQFF. In nucleotides, the CDR3 is TGTGCCAGCAGCCTGGCCAGGACAGGGGTATTTTCCTACAATGAGCAGTTCTTC.